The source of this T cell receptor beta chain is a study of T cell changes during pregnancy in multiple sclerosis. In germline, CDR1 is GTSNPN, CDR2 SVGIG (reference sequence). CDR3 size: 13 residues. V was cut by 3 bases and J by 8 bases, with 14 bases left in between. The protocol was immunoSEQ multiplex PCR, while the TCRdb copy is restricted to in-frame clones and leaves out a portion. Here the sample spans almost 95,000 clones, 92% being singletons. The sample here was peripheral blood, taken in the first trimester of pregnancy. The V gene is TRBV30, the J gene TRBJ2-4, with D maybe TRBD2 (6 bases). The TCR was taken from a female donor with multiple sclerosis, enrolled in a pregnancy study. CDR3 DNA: TGTGCCTGGAGGGCCGCCACGGGAGACATTCAGTACTTC. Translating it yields CAWRAATGDIQYF. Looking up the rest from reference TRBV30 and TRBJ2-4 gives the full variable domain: SQTIHQWPATLVQPVGSPLSLECTVEGTSNPNLYWYRQAAGRGLQLLFYSVGIGQISSEVPQNLSASRPQDRQFILSSKKLLLSDSGFYLCAWRAATGDIQYFGAGTRLSVL.